This T cell receptor beta chain stems from a study of identical twins. Study outcomes and limitations: Rather than following the same donors, the conclusions depended on cross-sectional statistical analysis.

J lost 3 bases, V lost 0 bases, and 19 bases had no gene match. Germline-derived CDR1 and CDR2 are DFQATT and SNEGSKA (reference sequence). The length of the CDR3 is 20 residues. MiXCR, run by TCRdb on the 5' RACE reads, gives a single entry per CDR3 protein. The sample records 250,000 or so distinct CDR3 sequences, approximately 8.3% being singletons. Concerning this clonotype itself: Its antigen is not identified.

These data were likewise used in another study, on yellow fever vaccine responses in identical twins. That paper adds: Reportedly, twins' vaccine T cell responses looked partly convergent and partly personalized.

The V gene is TRBV20-1, the J gene TRBJ2-7; 11 positions agree with TRBD1. The TCR comes from a woman between 18 and 29 years old in good health. What was sequenced was CD8+ T cells sorted from blood. CDR3 nucleotide sequence: TGCAGTGCTAGAGATATCAAGTCCGGCTCCCCGGGGACAGGGGGCTACGAGCAGTACTTC. Encoded protein: CSARDIKSGSPGTGGYEQYF.